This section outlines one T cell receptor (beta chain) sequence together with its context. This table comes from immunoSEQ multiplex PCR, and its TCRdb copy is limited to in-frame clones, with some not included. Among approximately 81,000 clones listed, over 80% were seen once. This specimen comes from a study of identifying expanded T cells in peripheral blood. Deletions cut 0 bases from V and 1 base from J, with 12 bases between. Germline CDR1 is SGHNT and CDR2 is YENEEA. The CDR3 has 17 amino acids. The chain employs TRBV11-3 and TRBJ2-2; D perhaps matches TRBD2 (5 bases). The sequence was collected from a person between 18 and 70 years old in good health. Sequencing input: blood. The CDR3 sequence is CASSLDTLGGNTGELFF. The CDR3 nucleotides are TGTGCCAGCAGCTTAGATACCCTTGGAGGGAACACCGGGGAGCTGTTTTTT.